This entry lists 27 T cell receptor beta chains sequenced from one sample in a study of identical twins. TCRdb recomputed calls from the 5' RACE reads with MiXCR, one row per CDR3 protein. The repertoire holds some 730,000 distinct CDR3 sequences, with roughly 20% as singletons. The sample was also linked to a second study, of T cells expressing NK-cell markers.

The sample taken for sequencing was PBMCs. These receptors were obtained from a woman aged 18-29 years in good health.

This clonotype appeared many times. This rearrangement joins TRBV6-5 to TRBJ2-3; D is undetermined. V gave up 8 bases and J gave up 2 bases, with 8 bases separating them. The CDR3 consists of 12 residues. Germline values: CDR1 MNHEY, CDR2 SVGAGI. The CDR3, as DNA: TGTGCCAGCGGGCCCAACACAGATACGCAGTATTTT. Translating it yields CASGPNTDTQYF.

This clonotype was seen more than once but under ten times. The V and J genes are TRBV20-1 and TRBJ2-1, with TRBD2 identical over 9 bases. Germline lookup yields CDR1 DFQATT and CDR2 SNEGSKA (reference sequence). The CDR3 sequence is 15 residues long. J lost 2 bases, V lost 5 bases, and 7 bases had no gene match. Here the CDR3 DNA reads TGCAGTGCTCGGGGACTAGCTGTAGCCTACAATGAGCAGTTCTTC. It yields the protein CSARGLAVAYNEQFF.

CDR3 nucleotides: TGTGCCAGCAGCCCCTTCGCAAGACTAGCGGGAGGTGGGGAGCAGTACTTC. Its translation is CASSPFARLAGGGEQYF. The V call is TRBV7-6, the J call TRBJ2-7; 13 bases map to TRBD2. CDR3 length: 17 residues. The germline CDR1 and CDR2 sequences are SGHVS and FNYEAQ. V was pared by 5 bases and J by 7 bases, with 14 bases of the junction left unmatched.

CDR3 residues: CASSSLAGARNEQFF. In DNA form, the CDR3 reads TGTGCCAGCAGTTCCCTAGCGGGAGCAAGGAATGAGCAGTTCTTC. The genes are TRBV11-2 and TRBJ2-1, with 10 bases fitting TRBD2. The CDR3 sequence is 15 residues long. The V and J ends lost 6 bases and 7 bases, in that order; junction bases with no gene match: 9. Germline CDR1 SGHAT, CDR2 FQNNGV.

There are many counts of this clonotype. The chain recombines TRBV20-1 with TRBJ1-2; D gene unclear. The CDR3 has 13 residues. V dropped 6 bases and J dropped 3 bases, with 14 bases sitting between them. The germline CDR1 and CDR2 sequences are DFQATT and SNEGSKA (reference sequence). The CDR3 nucleotides are TGCAGTGCAGGACCCTCGCGGGACTATGGCTACACCTTC. It specifies CSAGPSRDYGYTF.

This clonotype was observed a few times. The chain couples TRBV12-3 or TRBV12-4 to TRBJ2-3; D gene unclear. There are 9 residues in the CDR3. V lost 10 bases and J 4 bases, leaving 3 bases between the germline ends. The CDR3 bases are TGTGCCACCGCAGATACGCAGTATTTT. As protein: CATADTQYF.

This clonotype was seen a handful of times. This chain connects TRBV6-5 to TRBJ2-1; 10 nucleotides agree with TRBD2. This CDR3 has 17 amino acids. J gave up 2 bases and V 3 bases, and 7 bases lay outside the gene matches. The V gene's germline CDR1 is MNHEY and CDR2 SVGAGI. The DNA for the CDR3 is TGTGCCAGCAGTTATGTAAGCGGGGGGGTCACCTACAATGAGCAGTTCTTC. Residues: CASSYVSGGVTYNEQFF.

This sequence joins TRBV3-1 and TRBJ2-3, with D possibly being TRBD1 (5 bases). Trimming pared 4 bases from V and 2 bases from J, leaving 16 bases between. CDR1 is LGHDT and CDR2 is YNNKEL in the germline V gene (reference sequence). The CDR3 sequence is 16 residues long. CDR3 sequence reads: CASSLLQGSFTDTQYF. CDR3 in DNA: TGTGCCAGCAGCCTACTCCAGGGCAGTTTCACAGATACGCAGTATTTT.

This chain connects TRBV5-4 to TRBJ2-3; possibly TRBD1 for D (5 bases). The CDR3 has 17 amino acids. The germline V gene has CDR1 SGHNT and CDR2 YYREEE (reference sequence). V lost 4 bases to trimming and J lost 2 bases, with 20 bases between them. The CDR3 here is CASSRFFPTTATDTQYF. The CDR3 nucleotides are TGTGCCAGCAGCCGTTTTTTTCCGACGACAGCCACAGATACGCAGTATTTT. The full variable domain, with the rest looked up from reference TRBV5-4 and TRBJ2-3, is ETGVTQSPTHLIKTRGQQVTLRCSSQSGHNTVSWYQQALGQGPQFIFQYYREEENGRGNFPPRFSGLQFPNYSSELNVNALELDDSALYLCASSRFFPTTATDTQYFGPGTRLTVL.

The gene calls are TRBV7-2 and TRBJ1-1; perhaps TRBD1 as D (5 bases). The CDR3 runs 15 residues. Germline loops: CDR1 SGHTA, CDR2 FQGNSA. The V end was cut by 3 bases, the J end by 8 bases, with 19 bases between. As DNA, the CDR3 is TGTGCCAGCAGCTTGGACGGGAGGTCGGGACGAGAAGCTTTCTTT. Protein: CASSLDGRSGREAFF. Supplemented by reference TRBV7-2 and TRBJ1-1, the full variable domain reads GAGVSQSPSNKVTEKGKDVELRCDPISGHTALYWYRQSLGQGLEFLIYFQGNSAPDKSGLPSDRFSAERTGGSVSTLTIQRTQQEDSAVYLCASSLDGRSGREAFFGQGTRLTVV.

This chain connects TRBV11-2 to TRBJ2-3, with D perhaps TRBD2 (6 bases). The CDR3 spans 18 residues. V shed 1 base and J shed 2 bases, with 19 bases lying between them. The V gene's germline CDR1 is SGHAT and CDR2 FQNNGV. The CDR3 nucleotides read TGTGCCAGCAGCTTAGTCAAGGGCTGGCGGGGCCCCACAGATACGCAGTATTTT. This translates into CASSLVKGWRGPTDTQYF.

In this sample, this clonotype turned up a few times. The CDR3 coding sequence is TGTGCCAGCAGCTTGACAGGCTGGTATGGCTACACCTTC. As protein: CASSLTGWYGYTF. The chain carries TRBV7-9 and TRBJ1-2, with D possibly matching TRBD1 (6 bases). The germline V gene encodes CDR1 SEHNR and CDR2 FQNEAQ (reference sequence). CDR3 length: 13 residues. Trimming took 3 bases from V and 5 from J, leaving 10 bases between them.

The gene calls are TRBV6-2 or TRBV6-3 and TRBJ2-1, with D perhaps TRBD1 or TRBD2 (5 bases each). This CDR3 spans 13 amino acids. V lost 8 bases to trimming and J lost 2 bases, with 10 bases between them. Germline V lookup: CDR1 MNHEY, CDR2 SVGEGT. The CDR3 nucleotides are TGTGCCAGCCGGGACGGCCCCTACAATGAGCAGTTCTTC. Encoded protein: CASRDGPYNEQFF.

This clonotype occurred a few times. V and J are TRBV10-3 and TRBJ2-3; 11 nucleotides agree with TRBD2. Trimming removed 0 bases from V and 5 bases from J; junction bases left unmatched: 7. The CDR3 is 17 residues long. The germline CDR1 and CDR2 sequences are ENHRY and SYGVKD. The CDR3 nucleotides read TGTGCCATCAGTGAGTCACTAGCGGGAGTCCGGGAAGATACGCAGTATTTT. Translating gives CAISESLAGVREDTQYF.

This chain uses TRBV29-1 with TRBJ1-2; D is unresolved. Germline V gene sequence: CDR1 SQVTM, CDR2 ANQGSEA. V was trimmed by 6 bases and J by 8 bases, leaving 16 bases between them. This CDR3 has 12 residues. The CDR3 here is CSVLDLHPGYTF. CDR3 DNA sequence: TGCAGCGTCCTGGACCTTCACCCAGGCTACACCTTC.

The CDR3 protein is CATSREQGAVDTQYF. The CDR3 region has the DNA TGTGCCACCAGCAGAGAACAGGGGGCTGTAGATACGCAGTATTTT. The chain couples TRBV15 to TRBJ2-3; 9 bases agree with TRBD1. Per the germline V gene, CDR1 is LNHNV and CDR2 is YYDKDF (reference sequence). The V and J ends lost 0 bases and 5 bases, in that order; junction bases with no gene match: 3. CDR3 length: 15 residues.

This chain joins TRBV3-1 and TRBJ2-1, with 8 bases identical to TRBD2. CDR3 length equals 11 residues. V was clipped by 6 bases and J by 13 bases; unmatched bases: 5. Germline CDR1 reads LGHDT; CDR2 reads YNNKEL (reference sequence). Written as DNA, the CDR3 is TGTGCCAGCAGTTTTAGCGGGGTACAGTTCTTC. Translation gives CASSFSGVQFF.

V and J are TRBV7-8 and TRBJ2-5; D may correspond to TRBD1 or TRBD2 (5 bases each). The CDR3 is 16 residues long. The V gene's germline CDR1 is SGHVS and CDR2 FQNEAQ. V lost 2 bases and J lost 2, with 15 bases in between. The CDR3 here is CASSLPGRAPQETQYF. The CDR3, as DNA: TGTGCCAGCAGCTTACCGGGGCGAGCCCCACAAGAGACCCAGTACTTC.

In this sample, this clonotype turned up a few times. The V gene is TRBV7-9, the J gene TRBJ2-3; 7 bases match TRBD1. This CDR3 comprises 14 residues. CDR1 is SEHNR and CDR2 is FQNEAQ in the germline V gene (reference sequence). V lost 2 bases and J lost 4; bases outside the gene matches: 3. CDR3 region: CASSLRTGSDTQYF. As DNA, the CDR3 is TGTGCCAGCAGCTTAAGGACAGGATCAGATACGCAGTATTTT. Together with reference TRBV7-9 and TRBJ2-3, the CDR3 gives the full variable domain: DTGVSQNPRHKITKRGQNVTFRCDPISEHNRLYWYRQTLGQGPEFLTYFQNEAQLEKSRLLSDRFSAERPKGSFSTLEIQRTEQGDSAMYLCASSLRTGSDTQYFGPGTRLTVL.

The chain carries TRBV5-1 and TRBJ2-1, with 8 positions matching TRBD2. The CDR3 has 15 amino acids. With 9 bases clipped from V and 4 bases from J, the junction kept 12 bases outside the gene matches. Germline loops: CDR1 SGHRS, CDR2 YFSETQ. This chain's CDR3 is CATLQRGLGYNEQFF. CDR3 DNA sequence: TGCGCCACCCTCCAACGGGGACTAGGGTACAATGAGCAGTTCTTC.

This clonotype was counted only a few times. The chain combines TRBV12-3 or TRBV12-4 with TRBJ2-3, with 10 bases identical to TRBD1. The CDR3 sequence is 16 residues long. The V and J ends lost 5 bases and 1 base, in that order; junction bases with no gene match: 6. The CDR3 DNA sequence: TGTGCCAGCAGTCGTTCCGGGACAGGGGGCACAGATACGCAGTATTTT. Its protein is CASSRSGTGGTDTQYF.

The gene calls are TRBV3-1 and TRBJ2-7; D remains unclear. Between the trimmed V and J ends, which lost 1 base and 6 bases, there was a span of 10 bases. The CDR3 has 13 amino acids. Germline V gene lookup returns CDR1 LGHDT and CDR2 YNNKEL (reference sequence). The CDR3 sequence is CASSQGVTTEQYF. Here the CDR3 DNA reads TGTGCCAGCAGCCAAGGTGTCACTACCGAGCAGTACTTC.

The chain's CDR3 is CASSIGGIVHEQYF. CDR3 nucleotide sequence: TGTGCCAGTAGTATAGGAGGGATCGTGCACGAGCAGTACTTC. J is TRBJ2-7 and V is TRBV19, with D possibly TRBD2 on 5 matching bases. Trimming stripped 1 base from V and 5 bases from J, with 12 bases between. This CDR3 contains 14 residues. Germline CDR1 is LNHDA and CDR2 is SQIVND (reference sequence).

This chain links TRBV7-3 with TRBJ1-6, with 7 bases matching TRBD1. Losses at the gene ends were 7 bases for V and 7 bases for J; bases not matched to a gene: 10. The CDR3 sequence is 15 residues long. Looked up from germline, CDR1 is SGHTA and CDR2 is FQGTGA. The CDR3 coding sequence is TGTGCCAGCACAGCGACAGGGAATGGCAATTCACCCCTCCACTTT. It encodes CASTATGNGNSPLHF.

The chain has TRBV18 and TRBJ2-2; 8 bases map to TRBD1. The ends lost 3 bases at V and 1 base at J; junction bases unmatched: 4. The CDR3 is made up of 16 amino acids. Germline-derived CDR1 and CDR2 are KGHSH and LQKENI. The CDR3: CASSPYGTGNTGELFF. The CDR3 bases are TGTGCCAGCTCACCGTACGGGACAGGGAACACCGGGGAGCTGTTTTTT.

In this sample, this clonotype turned up many times. The chain joins TRBV9 to TRBJ2-4, with D hard to call. V lost 4 bases to trimming and J lost 3 bases, with 17 bases between them. CDR3 size: 16 residues. Germline V lookup: CDR1 SGDLS, CDR2 YYNGEE. Here the CDR3 DNA reads TGTGCCAGCAGCTCAGACCTCTATCGGATCAAAAACATTCAGTACTTC. Its translation is CASSSDLYRIKNIQYF.

The chain recombines TRBV29-1 with TRBJ2-1; D gene uncertain. The germline V and J ends were trimmed by 2 bases and 0 bases, with 11 bases remaining between them. Germline V gives CDR1 SQVTM, CDR2 ANQGSEA. The CDR3 is 15 residues long. The CDR3 nucleotides read TGCAGCGTTGAATGGGTGTGGGGCTCCTACAATGAGCAGTTCTTC. It specifies CSVEWVWGSYNEQFF.